Here is one TCR beta chain with its context. The antigen it recognizes is unknown. No quality values exist for individual bases; no much larger clone is one base distant. The trial excluded patients who had a history of autoimmune disease or who were on systemic immunosuppression. Peripheral blood for TCR sequencing was collected from all dose cohorts at baseline, on cycle 4 day 1, and on cycle 7 day 1. Samples came from an open-label, multicenter, first-in-human phase I dose-escalation trial of ivuxolimab. Adults with locally advanced or metastatic head and neck squamous cell, hepatocellular, melanoma or renal cell carcinoma were enrolled in the trial. Before TCR sequencing, CD4+ T cells and CD8+ T cells were sorted from peripheral blood as separate populations. This sample is part of a study of OX40 agonist ivuxolimab in advanced cancers. About the full investigation: The costimulatory receptor OX40 (CD134) was targeted by ivuxolimab, a fully human IgG2 agonistic monoclonal antibody. The point of sequencing TCRbeta in the periphery was to test whether ivuxolimab changed TCR sequence diversity and drove clonal T-cell expansion. Prior anti-PD-1, anti-PD-L1 or anti-CTLA-4 therapy was permitted, and about two fifths of dose-escalation patients had received checkpoint inhibitors. Partial responses occurred in three dose-escalation patients, of whom one had hepatocellular carcinoma and two had cutaneous melanoma. In the dose-escalation cohort, nearly 85% of patients were male, and the mean age was 60 years with a range of roughly 23 to 79. Intravenous ivuxolimab was administered to patients every 2 weeks at six dose levels: 0.01, 0.1, 0.3, 1.5, 3 and 10 mg/kg. The paper describes the monotherapy dose-escalation part (N of about 47 patients) of the phase I trial of ivuxolimab. Among the roughly 50 dose-escalation patients, about 19 had hepatocellular carcinoma, approximately 15 melanoma, 9 renal cell carcinoma and 9 head and neck cancer. Broad study findings and their caveats: After ivuxolimab, CD8+ T cells had more expanded clones than CD4+ T cells on average. In the 0.1-3.0 mg/kg groups, partial responders were among the patients with the lowest normalized peripheral clonal expansion, particularly in CD8+ T cells. Low levels of normalized T-cell clonal expansion were also seen in some patients who did not respond. At doses of 0.1 to 3.0 mg/kg, clonal expansion of both CD4+ and CD8+ blood T cells was observed from baseline to week 6. Which antigens the clonally expanded peripheral T cells were specific for was not determined.

For sequencing of the TCRbeta CDR3 region, genomic DNA was extracted from the sorted cells. TCRbeta CDR3 regions were sequenced using the immunoSEQ Assay. TCRdb re-hosts the immuneACCESS table, in-frame sequences only. Its copies lack some clones; in the studies checked, an unresolved V gene accounts for under half of them, and the cause for the rest is not known. Within this sample are roughly 69,000 clones, with less than 95% of them counted one time only. The top ten hold 1.1% of the sample. The germline V gene (reference sequence) specifies LNHNV as CDR1 and YYDKDF as CDR2. V is cut by 1 base and J by 5 bases, and the space between the germline ends is 11 bases. The CDR3 runs 14 residues from the cysteine to the phenylalanine. The read is trimmed to its CDR3 DNA, 42 bases read in frame from base 1.

The sequenced sample was CD4+ or CD8+ T cells sorted from blood, obtained in a trial of the OX40 agonist ivuxolimab. The TCR comes from an adult with an advanced solid tumor such as melanoma, head and neck, liver or kidney cancer. The chain employs TRBV15 and TRBJ1-2, and the D gene may be TRBD1, 5 bases matching. The nucleotide sequence is given as TGTGCCACCAGCAGAGGGACAAATGTATATGGCTACACCTTC. This sequence encodes CATSRGTNVYGYTF.